Following are 3 T cell receptor beta chains from one sample sequenced in a study of T-cell memory formation after mild COVID-19. TCRdb reprocessed the 5' RACE reads via MiXCR and lists one record per CDR3 protein. The table shows roughly 400,000 distinct CDR3 sequences, with roughly 18% occurring only once. The specimen sequenced was PBMCs or a T cell subset sorted from them (not recorded which). The receptors stem from a young man who had mild COVID-19 (a few samples of this study predate the infection). Cell type and time point are not known.

J is TRBJ2-3 and V is TRBV7-2; D may be TRBD2 (5 bases). The CDR3 has 14 amino acids. Trimming took off 5 bases at V and 4 bases at J, with 13 bases between the two ends. Germline V CDR1 and CDR2: SGHTA, FQGNSA. The CDR3 loop is CASSPRGRADTQYF. As DNA, the CDR3 is TGTGCCAGCAGCCCCAGAGGGCGGGCAGATACGCAGTATTTT.

This clonotype was counted a few times. The CDR3 is CASTAGTANTEAFF. CDR3 in DNA: TGTGCCAGCACCGCCGGGACAGCGAACACTGAAGCTTTCTTT. This rearrangement joins TRBV6-1 to TRBJ1-1; 7 positions match TRBD1. V lost 7 bases to trimming and J lost 1 base; unmatched junction nucleotides: 6. Germline lookup yields CDR1 MNHNS and CDR2 SASEGT. This CDR3 has 14 amino acids.

This clonotype was detected only a few times. This chain joins TRBV16 and TRBJ1-1, with 7 bases fitting TRBD1. The CDR3 is 12 residues long. Trimming cost V 5 bases and J 10 bases; bases outside gene matches: 7. In germline, CDR1 is KGHSY, CDR2 FQNENV. The CDR3 coding sequence is TGTGCCAGCAGCGCTGCGACAGGGTTAGCTTTCTTT. It translates to CASSAATGLAFF.